The 10 T cell receptor beta chains in this list originate from one sample, sequenced in a study of cytomegalovirus exposure and HLA in healthy donors. Libraries were prepared by immunoSEQ multiplex PCR; TCRdb keeps only in-frame clonotypes and omits some of them. Among some 240,000 clones listed, around 87% were seen once. The sequencing input was PBMCs. The source of these receptors is a woman under 30 in good health and CMV-seropositive.

The genes are TRBV10-3 and TRBJ2-5, with D perhaps TRBD1 (6 bases). Trimming removed 3 bases at V and 5 bases at J, with 16 bases between. The CDR3 is made up of 15 amino acids. CDR1 is ENHRY and CDR2 is SYGVKD in the germline V gene. CDR3 DNA: TGTGCCATCAGTGAACCAACAGGGTATGGGGAGACCCAGTACTTC. It translates to CAISEPTGYGETQYF.

This chain links TRBV5-1 with TRBJ2-5; 7 bases are shared with TRBD2. The CDR3 length is 12 residues. The V gene end was trimmed by 4 bases and the J gene end by 4 bases; junction bases not matched to a gene: 1. CDR1 and CDR2 (germline): SGHRS, YFSETQ. CDR3 sequence (DNA): TGCGCCAGCAGCGGGGGGGGAGAGACCCAGTACTTC. This sequence encodes CASSGGGETQYF. The entire variable domain, with the rest obtained from reference TRBV5-1 and TRBJ2-5, is as follows: KAGVTQTPRYLIKTRGQQVTLSCSPISGHRSVSWYQQTPGQGLQFLFEYFSETQRNKGNFPGRFSGRQFSNSRSEMNVSTLELGDSALYLCASSGGGETQYFGPGTRLLVL.

As concerns this clone: A junction boundary mismatches the germline segment, possibly from a read error. The chain employs TRBV5-1 and TRBJ2-5, with D possibly matching TRBD2 (6 bases). The CDR3 sequence is 13 residues long. Germline loops: CDR1 SGHRS, CDR2 YFSETQ. The CDR3 coding sequence is TGCGCCAGCAGCTTGTCCGGGACTCTAATCGGTGACTTC. Translation gives CASSLSGTLIGDF.

The CDR3 here is CASSAGTSGSYNEQFF. Written as DNA, the CDR3 is TGTGCCAGCAGCGCCGGGACTAGCGGATCCTACAATGAGCAGTTCTTC. The gene calls are TRBV9 and TRBJ2-1; 11 bases are a match to TRBD2. The CDR3 runs 16 residues. Germline V gene lookup returns CDR1 SGDLS and CDR2 YYNGEE. The V gene end was trimmed by 3 bases and the J gene end by 1 base; junction bases not matched to a gene: 3.

The gene calls are TRBV6-5 and TRBJ2-7; no firm D call. Looked up from germline, CDR1 is MNHEY and CDR2 is SVGAGI. The CDR3 is 14 amino acids. Trimming pared 5 bases from V and 3 bases from J, leaving 14 bases between. In DNA, the CDR3 is TGTGCCAGCAGTCTACTTCCCCACGTCTACGAGCAGTACTTC. Its translation is CASSLLPHVYEQYF.

The chain recombines TRBV28 with TRBJ1-5; D is uncertain. Per germline, CDR1 MDHEN and CDR2 SYDVKM. Trimming cost V 10 bases and J 5 bases, with 18 bases left between them. The CDR3 length is 14 residues. CDR3 bases: TGTGCCACCACCTTAGGTGGGCCCGATCAGCCCCAGCATTTT. Translated: CATTLGGPDQPQHF.

With regard to this clone: The germline gene is not matched at one end of the junction; a read error may be the cause. The chain couples TRBV6-1 to TRBJ2-1, with 10 bases identical to TRBD1. This CDR3 region has 14 residues. CDR1 and CDR2 from the germline V gene are MNHNS and SASEGT. CDR3 in amino acids: CACRQGAFGNEQFF. CDR3 coding DNA: TGTGCCTGCAGACAGGGGGCGTTTGGTAATGAGCAGTTCTTC.

This rearrangement joins TRBV9 to TRBJ2-3; D is unclear. Germline CDR1 and CDR2: SGDLS and YYNGEE. V lost 2 bases, J lost 0 bases, and 4 bases lay in between. This CDR3 spans 13 amino acids. The CDR3 loop reads CASSVTSTDTQYF. The DNA of the CDR3 is TGTGCCAGCAGCGTTACAAGCACAGATACGCAGTATTTT.

This rearrangement joins TRBV27 to TRBJ1-1; TRBD1 matches at 7 bases. The V segment lost 6 bases and the J segment 4 bases; nucleotides outside the gene matches: 8. The CDR3 is 14 residues long. Germline CDR1 reads MNHEY; CDR2 reads SMNVEV (reference sequence). In nucleotides, the CDR3 is TGTGCCAGCAGCCAGACAGGGCAGGTCACTGAAGCTTTCTTT. Its protein product is CASSQTGQVTEAFF.

This clone appeared a few times. V is TRBV25-1 and J is TRBJ2-1, with 8 nucleotides matching TRBD2. The V gene end was trimmed by 0 bases and the J gene end by 0 bases; junction bases not matched to a gene: 7. The V gene's germline CDR1 is MGHDK and CDR2 SYGVNS. This CDR3 has 18 residues. The CDR3 loop is CASSEYPKRESSYNEQFF. The CDR3 nucleotides read TGTGCCAGCAGTGAATATCCCAAGCGGGAGAGCTCCTACAATGAGCAGTTCTTC.